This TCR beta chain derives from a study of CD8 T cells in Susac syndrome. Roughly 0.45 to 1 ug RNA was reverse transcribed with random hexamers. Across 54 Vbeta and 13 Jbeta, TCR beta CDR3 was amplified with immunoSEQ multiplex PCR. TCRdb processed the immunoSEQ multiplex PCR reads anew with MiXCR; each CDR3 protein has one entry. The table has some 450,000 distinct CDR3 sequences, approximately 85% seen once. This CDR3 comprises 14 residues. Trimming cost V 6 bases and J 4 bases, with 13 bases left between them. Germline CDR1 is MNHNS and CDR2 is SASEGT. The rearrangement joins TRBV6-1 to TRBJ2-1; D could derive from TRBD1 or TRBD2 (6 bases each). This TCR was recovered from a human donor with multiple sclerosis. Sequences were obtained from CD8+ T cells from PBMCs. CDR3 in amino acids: CASSGGGGYNEQFF. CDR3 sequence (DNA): TGTGCCAGCAGCGGGGGCGGCGGGTACAATGAGCAGTTCTTC.